These 31 T cell receptor beta chains were sequenced from one sample in a study of T cell responses to AZD1222 COVID-19 vaccine. Generated by immunoSEQ multiplex PCR, the TCRdb table keeps only in-frame clones and is missing some. This table holds 120,000 or so clones, around 87% found once. Here the sequenced sample was peripheral blood, taken on day 0 of AZD1222 vaccination. These receptors came from an adult in good health.

The chain is built from TRBV4-2 and TRBJ2-1; the match to TRBD1 covers 9 bases. Germline lookup yields CDR1 LGHNA and CDR2 YNFKEQ. This CDR3 is built from 17 residues. V trimming: 3 bases; J trimming: 6 bases; junction bases outside the gene matches: 12. CDR3: CASSQPALGQGFNEQFF. Here the CDR3 DNA reads TGTGCCAGCAGCCAGCCTGCTCTGGGACAGGGATTCAATGAGCAGTTCTTC.

The rearrangement joins TRBV14 to TRBJ2-1; D is possibly TRBD2 (6 bases). The V and J ends lost 1 base and 2 bases respectively, with 12 bases between them. The CDR3 covers 16 residues. CDR1 SGHDN and CDR2 FVKESK come from the germline V gene. As DNA, the CDR3 is TGTGCCAGCAGCCAAGTTCTCTCGGGGGCCTACAATGAGCAGTTCTTC. Its protein product is CASSQVLSGAYNEQFF.

The V and J genes are TRBV14 and TRBJ1-1; possibly TRBD1 for D (6 bases). Germline CDR1 and CDR2: SGHDN and FVKESK. The CDR3 extends over 15 amino acids. V dropped 6 bases and J dropped 1 base, with 15 bases sitting between them. CDR3 coding DNA: TGTGCCAGCAGTTTCACGACAGGCACGAACACTGAAGCTTTCTTT. Translating it yields CASSFTTGTNTEAFF. Variable domain in full (rest from reference TRBV14 and TRBJ1-1): EAGVTQFPSHSVIEKGQTVTLRCDPISGHDNLYWYRRVMGKEIKFLLHFVKESKQDESGMPNNRFLAERTGGTYSTLKVQPAELEDSGVYFCASSFTTGTNTEAFFGQGTRLTVV.

The J gene is TRBJ1-5, the V gene TRBV6-6, with TRBD1 matching 8 bases. This CDR3 has 17 residues. CDR1 and CDR2 (germline): MNHNY, SVGAGI (reference sequence). V was pared by 5 bases and J by 1 base, with 10 bases of the junction left unmatched. This CDR3 is CASSQTAGGASNQPQHF. Written as DNA, the CDR3 is TGTGCCAGCAGTCAAACGGCAGGGGGCGCAAGCAATCAGCCCCAGCATTTT.

This clone has a single count. V gene TRBV19 combines with J gene TRBJ1-3; D not resolved. Trimming shortened V by 5 bases and J by 0 bases, and 8 bases separated the two germline ends. The germline CDR1 and CDR2 sequences are LNHDA and SQIVND (reference sequence). CDR3 size: 14 residues. The CDR3 DNA reads as TGTGCCAGTAGTCGACCAGTCTCTGGAAACACCATATATTTT. The encoded protein is CASSRPVSGNTIYF.

The chain couples TRBV10-3 to TRBJ1-5; D perhaps matches TRBD1 (5 bases). The germline CDR1 and CDR2 sequences are ENHRY and SYGVKD. V was pared by 8 bases and J by 5 bases, with 16 bases between. There are 14 residues in the CDR3. The CDR3 loop reads CAIGIPGEDQPQHF. The CDR3 DNA follows: TGTGCCATCGGCATCCCGGGGGAAGATCAGCCCCAGCATTTT.

Only a few counts were recorded for this clone. This rearrangement joins TRBV19 to TRBJ1-6; 7 bases map to TRBD1. J lost 9 bases, V lost 7 bases, and 12 bases had no gene match. Germline V lookup: CDR1 LNHDA, CDR2 SQIVND (reference sequence). The CDR3 totals 15 residues. This CDR3 reads CASTRQGGLSSPLHF. CDR3 in DNA: TGTGCCAGTACCAGACAGGGAGGCTTGAGTTCACCCCTCCACTTT.

J is TRBJ1-1 and V is TRBV7-8; 7 bases match TRBD1. Germline CDR1 SGHVS, CDR2 FQNEAQ. The V and J ends lost 4 bases and 8 bases, in that order; junction bases with no gene match: 7. CDR3 length equals 13 residues. The CDR3 sequence is CASSYHGGQEAFF. The CDR3 DNA is TGTGCCAGCAGCTATCATGGGGGACAGGAAGCTTTCTTT.

A few counts support this clone. The chain employs TRBV15 and TRBJ2-3; 11 bases match TRBD2. The germline gives CDR1 LNHNV, CDR2 YYDKDF (reference sequence). J was trimmed by 4 bases and V by 3 bases; bases with no gene match: 6. This CDR3 has 16 residues. Written as DNA, the CDR3 is TGTGCCACCAGCAGCGTAGCGGGGGGGGGTGCAGATACGCAGTATTTT. Amino acids: CATSSVAGGGADTQYF.

J is TRBJ1-5 and V is TRBV7-2, with a possible D match to TRBD1 (5 bases). The CDR3 is made up of 15 amino acids. Germline V gene lookup returns CDR1 SGHTA and CDR2 FQGNSA. Trimming stripped 6 bases from V and 3 bases from J, with 15 bases between. CDR3 sequence reads: CASSLVRGDNQPQHF. The DNA of the CDR3 is TGTGCCAGCAGTCTGGTGAGAGGGGACAATCAGCCCCAGCATTTT.

On this clone: A read error may produce the germline difference seen at one junction end. This chain joins TRBV4-1 and TRBJ2-7; no clear D. Germline values: CDR1 MGHRA, CDR2 YSYEKL. CDR3 length: 15 amino acids. CDR3 protein: CASGQAPAIPYEQYF. The CDR3 DNA sequence: TGCGCCAGCGGCCAAGCTCCCGCTATCCCCTACGAGCAGTACTTC.

This chain uses TRBV2 with TRBJ1-2; weak D call: TRBD1 (6 bases). The CDR3 is 13 residues long. Per the germline V gene, CDR1 is SNHLY and CDR2 is FYNNEI. V was shortened by 5 bases and J by 5 bases, with 12 bases between the two germline ends. The CDR3: CASSTGSDYGYTF. The CDR3 nucleotides are TGTGCCAGCAGTACAGGGTCCGATTATGGCTACACCTTC.

DNA for the CDR3: TGTGCCAGCAGCCAAGATTTACTATCGAACAATGAGCAGTTCTTC. The encoded protein is CASSQDLLSNNEQFF. The chain is built from TRBV4-2 and TRBJ2-1; D not resolved. Germline CDR1 LGHNA, CDR2 YNFKEQ. V was trimmed by 0 bases and J by 5 bases, leaving 11 bases between them. The CDR3 sequence is 15 residues long.

Concerning this clone itself: The junction departs from germline at one end; a sequencing error may be responsible. The chain employs TRBV7-2 and TRBJ2-5; D may match TRBD1 or TRBD2 (5 bases each). The CDR3 contains 12 residues. CDR1 SGHTA and CDR2 FQGNSA come from the germline V gene. This CDR3 is CASSSHRDPPHF. DNA of the CDR3: TGTGCCAGCAGCTCGCACCGGGACCCTCCACACTTC.

This chain connects TRBV18 to TRBJ2-7, with 7 bases that match TRBD1. The V gene end was trimmed by 1 base and the J gene end by 6 bases; junction bases not matched to a gene: 6. The CDR3 spans 14 residues. In germline, CDR1 is KGHSH, CDR2 LQKENI. CDR3 nucleotides: TGTGCCAGCTCACCACGACAGGGTGCGGGCGAGCAGTACTTC. Protein product: CASSPRQGAGEQYF.

This sequence joins TRBV5-4 and TRBJ2-7; D uncertain. The V end lost 0 bases, the J end lost 3 bases, and 4 bases lay between the germline ends. Germline V gene data show CDR1 as SGHNT and CDR2 as YYREEE (reference sequence). The CDR3 contains 12 residues. As DNA, the CDR3 is TGTGCCAGCAGCTTGGGGGGCTACGAGCAGTACTTC. Translated, it gives CASSLGGYEQYF.

In its sample, this clone was seen once. This chain links TRBV4-3 with TRBJ2-2; D may correspond to TRBD1 or TRBD2 (6 bases each). CDR3 length equals 18 residues. Germline V gene sequence: CDR1 LGHNA, CDR2 YSLEER. Trimming took off 0 bases at V and 6 bases at J, with 20 bases between the two ends. The CDR3 loop reads CASSQDPFGGGTAGELFF. The DNA for the CDR3 is TGCGCCAGCAGCCAAGACCCTTTTGGAGGGGGTACGGCCGGGGAGCTGTTTTTT.

The rearrangement uses TRBV2 and TRBJ1-1, with 7 positions matching TRBD1. The trim removed 5 bases at V and 4 bases at J, leaving 4 bases unmatched. Germline CDR1 SNHLY, CDR2 FYNNEI. This CDR3 has 13 amino acids. CDR3 DNA sequence: TGTGCCAGCAGTAGGGACAGACTCACTGAAGCTTTCTTT. Residues: CASSRDRLTEAFF.

The chain carries TRBV5-1 and TRBJ1-4; 8 bases line up with TRBD1. This CDR3 comprises 14 residues. Germline V gene lookup returns CDR1 SGHRS and CDR2 YFSETQ. The V gene end was trimmed by 0 bases and the J gene end by 5 bases; junction bases not matched to a gene: 0. The CDR3 nucleotides read TGCGCCAGCAGCTTGGGACAGGGGAATGAAAAACTGTTTTTT. Encoded protein: CASSLGQGNEKLFF.

This clone was picked up one time. The genes are TRBV27 and TRBJ1-2; 8 bases fit TRBD1. The V and J ends lost 2 bases and 4 bases, in that order; junction bases with no gene match: 6. The CDR3 totals 15 residues. The germline V gene has CDR1 MNHEY and CDR2 SMNVEV (reference sequence). The CDR3 loop reads CASSLRTTGGYGYTF. Written as DNA, the CDR3 is TGTGCCAGCAGTTTAAGAACCACAGGGGGCTATGGCTACACCTTC.

The chain is built from TRBV2 and TRBJ2-2; D is ambiguous. Trimming removed 4 bases at V and 2 bases at J, with 8 bases between. The CDR3 covers 14 residues. Germline-derived CDR1 and CDR2 are SNHLY and FYNNEI. CDR3 amino acids: CASSGTTNTGELFF. DNA for the CDR3: TGTGCCAGCAGTGGAACCACCAACACCGGGGAGCTGTTTTTT.

This chain uses TRBV7-9 with TRBJ1-3; TRBD1 agrees at 7 bases. From germline, CDR1 is SEHNR and CDR2 FQNEAQ (reference sequence). The CDR3 is 16 amino acids. With V trimmed by 5 bases and J by 0 bases, 7 bases remained unmatched. The CDR3 sequence is CASSGRDRLSGNTIYF. CDR3 DNA: TGTGCCAGCAGCGGAAGGGACAGACTCTCTGGAAACACCATATATTTT.

The genes are TRBV9 and TRBJ2-1; D perhaps matches TRBD2 (6 bases). Trimming pared 4 bases from V and 9 bases from J, leaving 20 bases between. CDR1 and CDR2 from the germline V gene are SGDLS and YYNGEE. The CDR3 contains 15 residues. In nucleotides, the CDR3 is TGTGCCAGCAGCTCTACCCCTCACCCCGGGGGTGAGCAGTTCTTC. This codes for CASSSTPHPGGEQFF.

The genes are TRBV7-8 and TRBJ1-2, with TRBD1 identical over 7 bases. V was clipped by 5 bases and J by 0 bases; unmatched bases: 9. Germline V CDR1 and CDR2: SGHVS, FQNEAQ. The CDR3 has 16 amino acids. The chain's CDR3 is CASSPIRDRANYGYTF. CDR3 DNA: TGTGCCAGCAGCCCAATCCGGGACAGAGCTAACTATGGCTACACCTTC.

Only one count was recorded for this clone. V usage is TRBV12-3 or TRBV12-4 and J usage is TRBJ2-7, with D possibly TRBD1 on 5 matching bases. The length of the CDR3 is 12 residues. The V end was cut by 8 bases, the J end by 2 bases, with 10 bases between. CDR3: CASSGYPYEQYF. The CDR3 DNA reads as TGTGCCAGCTCAGGGTACCCCTACGAGCAGTACTTC.

This rearrangement joins TRBV12-3 or TRBV12-4 to TRBJ2-2, with D possibly being TRBD1 (6 bases). Trimming cost V 2 bases and J 6 bases, with 7 bases left between them. There are 13 residues in the CDR3. The CDR3 reads CASSLSGAGELFF. In nucleotides, the CDR3 is TGTGCCAGCAGTTTATCAGGGGCCGGGGAGCTGTTTTTT.

This clone was seen once. The chain recombines TRBV7-9 with TRBJ2-2; TRBD2 is a possible D gene (7 bases). The germline V gene encodes CDR1 SEHNR and CDR2 FQNEAQ (reference sequence). This CDR3 spans 18 amino acids. V was shortened by 5 bases and J by 0 bases, with 19 bases between the two germline ends. CDR3 amino acids: CASSRGGEPGPNTGELFF. The DNA of the CDR3 is TGTGCCAGCAGCCGAGGGGGGGAACCCGGGCCGAACACCGGGGAGCTGTTTTTT.

The chain has TRBV7-4 and TRBJ1-2; D is ambiguous. Trimming cost V 2 bases and J 8 bases, with 12 bases left between them. The CDR3 runs to 13 residues. The germline V gene has CDR1 SGHVT and CDR2 SQSDAQ. CDR3 DNA: TGTGCCAGCAGCTTATCGGGGTTTTGCGGCTACACCTTC. Translating it yields CASSLSGFCGYTF.

This clone occurred a few times. V gene TRBV7-8 combines with J gene TRBJ1-4, with no clear D. CDR1 is SGHVS, CDR2 FQNEAQ, per germline. CDR3 length: 13 amino acids. The V gene lost 0 bases and the J gene lost 8 bases, with 7 bases spanning the gap. CDR3 nucleotides: TGTGCCAGCAGCTTAGCTGGTTCCGAAAAACTGTTTTTT. This translates into CASSLAGSEKLFF.

This clone was seen only once. This rearrangement joins TRBV19 to TRBJ1-4; D is ambiguous. The CDR3 is 13 amino acids. Trimming removed 3 bases from V and 5 bases from J, with 7 bases in between. In germline, CDR1 is LNHDA, CDR2 SQIVND (reference sequence). CDR3 loop: CASSIPLNEKLFF. CDR3 sequence (DNA): TGTGCCAGTAGTATCCCGCTCAATGAAAAACTGTTTTTT.

V is TRBV6-5 and J is TRBJ1-2; 9 positions agree with TRBD1. The length of the CDR3 is 14 residues. J was trimmed by 2 bases and V by 6 bases; bases with no gene match: 4. From germline, CDR1 is MNHEY and CDR2 SVGAGI. DNA for the CDR3: TGTGCCAGCAGAACCGGGACAGGGAACTATGGCTACACCTTC. Protein product: CASRTGTGNYGYTF.